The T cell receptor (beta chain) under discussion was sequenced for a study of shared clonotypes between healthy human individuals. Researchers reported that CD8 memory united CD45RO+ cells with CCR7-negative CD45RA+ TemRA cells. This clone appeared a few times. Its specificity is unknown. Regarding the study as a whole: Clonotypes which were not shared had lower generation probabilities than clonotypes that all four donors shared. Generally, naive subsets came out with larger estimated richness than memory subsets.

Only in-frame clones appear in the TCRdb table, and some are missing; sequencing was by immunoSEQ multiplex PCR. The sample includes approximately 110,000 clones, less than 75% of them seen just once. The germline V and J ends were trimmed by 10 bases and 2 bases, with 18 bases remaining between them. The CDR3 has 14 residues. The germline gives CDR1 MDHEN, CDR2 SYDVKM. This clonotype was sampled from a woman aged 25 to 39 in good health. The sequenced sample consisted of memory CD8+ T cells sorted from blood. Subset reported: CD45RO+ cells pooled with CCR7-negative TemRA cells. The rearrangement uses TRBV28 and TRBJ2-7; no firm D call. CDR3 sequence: CATTRRAGPYEQYF. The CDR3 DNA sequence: TGTGCCACTACCCGGCGAGCTGGGCCCTACGAGCAGTACTTC. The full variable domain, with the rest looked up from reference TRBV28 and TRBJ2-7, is DVKVTQSSRYLVKRTGEKVFLECVQDMDHENMFWYRQDPGLGLRLIYFSYDVKMKEKGDIPEGYSVSREKKERFSLILESASTNQTSMYLCATTRRAGPYEQYFGPGTRLTVT.